The rows below give T cell receptor beta chains drawn from one sample of a study of T-cell reconstitution after alpha-beta-depleted transplantation in children. MiXCR, applied by TCRdb to the PCR reads, yields one record per CDR3 protein. This sample yields around 700,000 distinct CDR3 sequences, of which 10% to 15% are seen a single time; around 0.8% belongs to the top ten. This specimen was PBMCs, taken before TCRalphabeta/CD19-depleted stem cell transplant. The origin of the receptors is a girl aged 2 to 10 with congenital amegakaryocytic thrombocytopenia, due to receive a stem cell transplant. Both conserved end residues are trimmed from each CDR3. The D gene is left open where the match is weak.

J: TRBJ2-7
D: -
V: TRBV6-2/TRBV6-3
CDR3: ASRAQTAYSYEQY

J: TRBJ2-7
D: TRBD2
V: TRBV20-1
CDR3: SVPTSGAYEQY

J: TRBJ2-7
D: TRBD2
V: TRBV7-8
CDR3: ASSSLADYEQY

J: TRBJ2-2
D: -
V: TRBV12-3/TRBV12-4
CDR3: ASSLYGGEFTGELF

J: TRBJ1-5
D: TRBD1
V: TRBV5-1
CDR3: ASSWGDRAHQPQH

J: TRBJ2-1
D: -
V: TRBV10-2
CDR3: ASSEASVYNEQF

J: TRBJ2-2
D: -
V: TRBV2
CDR3: ASRGRYTGELF

J: TRBJ2-2
D: TRBD1
V: TRBV5-1
CDR3: ASSLFRTGGFPGELF

J: TRBJ2-7
D: TRBD1
V: TRBV5-6
CDR3: ASSLAWTGYEGQY

J: TRBJ2-3
D: -
V: TRBV4-1
CDR3: ASKSQSRTDTQY

J: TRBJ2-7
D: -
V: TRBV5-1
CDR3: AGSFFSERYEQY

J: TRBJ2-5
D: -
V: TRBV24-1
CDR3: ATLLFPDGLFEETQY

J: TRBJ1-2
D: -
V: TRBV5-1
CDR3: ASSRWGPGGYT

J: TRBJ2-1
D: -
V: TRBV7-9
CDR3: ASRVGSDSSSYNEQF

J: TRBJ1-4
D: TRBD1
V: TRBV3-1
CDR3: ASSQGRGNEKLF

J: TRBJ2-5
D: -
V: TRBV20-1
CDR3: SARDIGLGEETQY

J: TRBJ2-7
D: -
V: TRBV20-1
CDR3: SAGFGEQY

J: TRBJ1-1
D: -
V: TRBV29-1
CDR3: SVGVNTEAF

J: TRBJ2-5
D: -
V: TRBV25-1
CDR3: ASSDFPRWHETQY

J: TRBJ2-1
D: TRBD2
V: TRBV5-1
CDR3: ASSTGLGSNEQF

J: TRBJ2-3
D: -
V: TRBV7-9
CDR3: ASIIKGPLRTTDTQY

J: TRBJ2-7
D: -
V: TRBV6-1
CDR3: ANYIPSYEQY

J: TRBJ1-3
D: -
V: TRBV20-1
CDR3: SARVLNTIY

J: TRBJ2-1
D: -
V: TRBV27
CDR3: ASSRPGWSSYNEQF

J: TRBJ1-1
D: -
V: TRBV4-1
CDR3: ASSQDGTLNTEAF

J: TRBJ2-4
D: TRBD2
V: TRBV14
CDR3: ASSQDVAGGRLAKNIQY

J: TRBJ2-1
D: TRBD2
V: TRBV5-1
CDR3: ASSETSGTYNEQF

J: TRBJ2-1
D: -
V: TRBV25-1
CDR3: ASSANRDEQF

J: TRBJ2-1
D: -
V: TRBV10-1
CDR3: ASSAGRWNEQF

J: TRBJ2-3
D: -
V: TRBV15
CDR3: ATSAGSDTQY

J: TRBJ2-5
D: TRBD2
V: TRBV20-1
CDR3: SQYGTSGRAETQY

J: TRBJ2-1
D: -
V: TRBV6-4
CDR3: ASSAKRLFSSNEQF

J: TRBJ1-1
D: -
V: TRBV6-5
CDR3: ASSYRTVAWMEAF

J: TRBJ2-5
D: -
V: TRBV20-1
CDR3: SASPGTASETQY

J: TRBJ1-2
D: -
V: TRBV5-5
CDR3: ASSLDEGRYT

J: TRBJ2-4
D: TRBD2
V: TRBV5-1
CDR3: ASSLGTSVDIQY

J: TRBJ2-1
D: TRBD2
V: TRBV2
CDR3: ASSERRGDNEQF

J: TRBJ2-2
D: -
V: TRBV7-6
CDR3: ASSRISGTSNTGELF

J: TRBJ2-7
D: -
V: TRBV20-1
CDR3: SASGPTTYEQY

J: TRBJ2-1
D: TRBD2
V: TRBV7-9
CDR3: ASSFMAGDHHGRF

J: TRBJ2-3
D: -
V: TRBV5-1
CDR3: ASSLVGSTDTQY

J: TRBJ1-2
D: -
V: TRBV3-1
CDR3: ASSLWRNSNYGYT

J: TRBJ2-7
D: TRBD2
V: TRBV5-1
CDR3: ASSLEGLAGANEQY

J: TRBJ2-7
D: -
V: TRBV29-1
CDR3: SFRRDTTYEQY

J: TRBJ2-7
D: TRBD2
V: TRBV20-1
CDR3: SARGGLAASYEQY

J: TRBJ2-3
D: -
V: TRBV6-1
CDR3: ASSPRTNQDTQY

J: TRBJ2-1
D: TRBD2
V: TRBV6-4
CDR3: ASKRESSYNEQF

J: TRBJ2-5
D: -
V: TRBV20-1
CDR3: SARVEEGLETQY

J: TRBJ2-7
D: -
V: TRBV12-3/TRBV12-4
CDR3: ASSLEREQY

J: TRBJ2-1
D: -
V: TRBV20-1
CDR3: SAPVGGGQF

J: TRBJ2-7
D: -
V: TRBV27
CDR3: ASGGFDSTYEQY

J: TRBJ2-1
D: TRBD2
V: TRBV7-9
CDR3: ATRMGLAGVFEQF

J: TRBJ2-1
D: TRBD2
V: TRBV15
CDR3: ATSRLAGVNNEQF

J: TRBJ1-1
D: -
V: TRBV5-1
CDR3: ASSPRPGVTEAF

J: TRBJ2-7
D: -
V: TRBV20-1
CDR3: SARERTPTAEQY

J: TRBJ2-3
D: TRBD2
V: TRBV25-1
CDR3: ASSEYAGGPPDTQY

J: TRBJ1-5
D: TRBD1
V: TRBV27
CDR3: ASSLLGGQGYNQPQH

J: TRBJ2-1
D: TRBD2
V: TRBV5-1
CDR3: ASAIRGLAGGPSYNEQF